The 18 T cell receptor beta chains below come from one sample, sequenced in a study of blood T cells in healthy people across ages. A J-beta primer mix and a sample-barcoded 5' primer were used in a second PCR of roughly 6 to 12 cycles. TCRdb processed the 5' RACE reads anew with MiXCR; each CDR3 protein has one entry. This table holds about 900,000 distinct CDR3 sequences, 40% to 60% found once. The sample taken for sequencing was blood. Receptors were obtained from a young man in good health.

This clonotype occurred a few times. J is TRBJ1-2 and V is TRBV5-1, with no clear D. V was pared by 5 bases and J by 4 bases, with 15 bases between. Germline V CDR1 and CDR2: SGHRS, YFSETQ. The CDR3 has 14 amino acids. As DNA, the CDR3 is TGCGCCAGCAGTGGAATTACCGGTACCTATGGCTACACCTTC. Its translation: CASSGITGTYGYTF. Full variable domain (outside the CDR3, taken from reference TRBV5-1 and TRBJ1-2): KAGVTQTPRYLIKTRGQQVTLSCSPISGHRSVSWYQQTPGQGLQFLFEYFSETQRNKGNFPGRFSGRQFSNSRSEMNVSTLELGDSALYLCASSGITGTYGYTFGSGTRLTVV.

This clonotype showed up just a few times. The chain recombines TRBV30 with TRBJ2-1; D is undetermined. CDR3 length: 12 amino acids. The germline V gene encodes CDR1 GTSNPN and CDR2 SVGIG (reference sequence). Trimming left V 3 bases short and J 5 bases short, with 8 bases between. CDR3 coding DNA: TGTGCCTGGAGCGCACCAAACAATGAGCAGTTCTTC. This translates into CAWSAPNNEQFF.

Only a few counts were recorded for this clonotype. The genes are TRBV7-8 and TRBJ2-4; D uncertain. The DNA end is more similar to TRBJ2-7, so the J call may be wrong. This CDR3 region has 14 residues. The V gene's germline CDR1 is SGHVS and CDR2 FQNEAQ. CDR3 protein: CASGGPFSSHEQYF. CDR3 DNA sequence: TGTGCCAGCGGTGGACCATTCTCAAGCCACGAGCAGTACTTC.

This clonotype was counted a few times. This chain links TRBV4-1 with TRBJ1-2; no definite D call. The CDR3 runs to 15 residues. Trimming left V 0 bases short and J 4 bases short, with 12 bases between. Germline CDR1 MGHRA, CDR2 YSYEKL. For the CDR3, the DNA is TGCGCCAGCAGCCAAGATCCGGGAAGGAGCTATGGCTACACCTTC. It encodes CASSQDPGRSYGYTF.

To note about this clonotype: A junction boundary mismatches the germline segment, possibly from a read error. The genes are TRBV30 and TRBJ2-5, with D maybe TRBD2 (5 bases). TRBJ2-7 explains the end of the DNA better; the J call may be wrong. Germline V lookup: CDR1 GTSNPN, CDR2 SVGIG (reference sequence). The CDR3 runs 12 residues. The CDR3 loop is CAGSVEGNEQYF. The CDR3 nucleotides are TGTGCCGGGAGTGTTGAAGGGAACGAGCAGTACTTC.

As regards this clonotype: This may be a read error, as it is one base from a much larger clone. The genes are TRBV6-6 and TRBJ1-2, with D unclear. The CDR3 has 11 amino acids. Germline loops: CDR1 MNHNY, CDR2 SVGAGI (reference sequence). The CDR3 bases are TGTCCCAGCAGTTACTCAAACTTCTACACCTTC. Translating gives CPSSYSNFYTF.

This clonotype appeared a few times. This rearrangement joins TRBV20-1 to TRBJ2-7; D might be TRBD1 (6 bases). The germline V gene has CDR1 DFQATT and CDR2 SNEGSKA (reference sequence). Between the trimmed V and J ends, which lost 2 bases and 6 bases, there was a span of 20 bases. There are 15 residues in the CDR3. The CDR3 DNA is TGCAGTGCTAGATACAGGGAAGTAAGTACGGGCGAGCAGTACTTC. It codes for CSARYREVSTGEQYF.

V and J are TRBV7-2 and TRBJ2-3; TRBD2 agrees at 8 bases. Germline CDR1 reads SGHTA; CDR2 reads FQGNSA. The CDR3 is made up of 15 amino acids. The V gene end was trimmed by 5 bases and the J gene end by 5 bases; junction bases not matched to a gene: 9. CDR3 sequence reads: CASSSLERGKDTQYF. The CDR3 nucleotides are TGTGCCAGCAGCAGTCTTGAGCGGGGGAAAGATACGCAGTATTTT.

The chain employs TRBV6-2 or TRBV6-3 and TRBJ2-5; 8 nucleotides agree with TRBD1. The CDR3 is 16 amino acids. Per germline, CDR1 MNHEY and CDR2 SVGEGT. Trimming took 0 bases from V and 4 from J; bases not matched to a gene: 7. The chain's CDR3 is CASSYSTRGLRETQYF. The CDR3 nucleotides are TGTGCCAGCAGTTACTCGACCAGGGGGCTGAGAGAGACCCAGTACTTC.

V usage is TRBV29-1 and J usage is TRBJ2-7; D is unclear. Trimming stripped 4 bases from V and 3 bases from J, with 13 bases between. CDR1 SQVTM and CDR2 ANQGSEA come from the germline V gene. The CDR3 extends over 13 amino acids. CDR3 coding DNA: TGCAGCGTTGTTTGGGCCTCCCGCTACGAGCAGTACTTC. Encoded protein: CSVVWASRYEQYF.

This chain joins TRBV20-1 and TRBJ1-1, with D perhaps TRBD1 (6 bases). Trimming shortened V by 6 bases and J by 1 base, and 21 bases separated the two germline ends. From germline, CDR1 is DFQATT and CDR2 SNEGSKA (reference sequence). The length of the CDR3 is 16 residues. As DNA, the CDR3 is TGCAGTGCCACAACAGGGATTCGCTTCAGGAACACTGAAGCTTTCTTT. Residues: CSATTGIRFRNTEAFF.

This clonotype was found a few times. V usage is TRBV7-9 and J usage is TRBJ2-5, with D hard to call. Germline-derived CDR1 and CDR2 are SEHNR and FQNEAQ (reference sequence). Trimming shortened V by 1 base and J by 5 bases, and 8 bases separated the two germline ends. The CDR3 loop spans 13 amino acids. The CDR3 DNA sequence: TGTGCCAGCAGCTTAGTATTAAAGGAGACCCAGTACTTC. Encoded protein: CASSLVLKETQYF.

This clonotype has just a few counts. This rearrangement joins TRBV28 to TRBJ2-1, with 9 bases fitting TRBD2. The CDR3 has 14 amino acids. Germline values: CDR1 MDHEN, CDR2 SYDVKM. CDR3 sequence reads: CALAGRSSYNEQFF. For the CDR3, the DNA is TGTGCGCTAGCGGGGCGTAGCTCCTACAATGAGCAGTTCTTC.

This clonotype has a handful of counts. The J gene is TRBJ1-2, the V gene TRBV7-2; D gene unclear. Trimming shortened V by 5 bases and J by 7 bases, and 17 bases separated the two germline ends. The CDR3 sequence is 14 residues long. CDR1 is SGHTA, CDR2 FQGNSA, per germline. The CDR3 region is CASSTAGEWSGYTF. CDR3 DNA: TGTGCCAGCAGCACAGCCGGAGAGTGGAGTGGCTACACCTTC.

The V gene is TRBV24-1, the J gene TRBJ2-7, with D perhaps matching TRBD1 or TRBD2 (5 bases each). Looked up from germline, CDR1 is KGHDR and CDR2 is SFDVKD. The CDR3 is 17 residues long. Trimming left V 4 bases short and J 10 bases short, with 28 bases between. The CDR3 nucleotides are TGTGCCACCAGTGACCCTCCCGGGACCAGGGCGTCCACGTCCCAGTACTTC. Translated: CATSDPPGTRASTSQYF.

The CDR3 loop is CAIKGTSDGETQYF. In nucleotides, the CDR3 is TGTGCCATCAAAGGGACTAGCGACGGGGAGACCCAGTACTTC. The chain carries TRBV10-3 and TRBJ2-5, with 10 bases identical to TRBD2. The germline V gene has CDR1 ENHRY and CDR2 SYGVKD. After removal of 7 bases from V and 5 bases from J, the junction contained 7 bases not matched to a gene. This CDR3 region has 14 residues.

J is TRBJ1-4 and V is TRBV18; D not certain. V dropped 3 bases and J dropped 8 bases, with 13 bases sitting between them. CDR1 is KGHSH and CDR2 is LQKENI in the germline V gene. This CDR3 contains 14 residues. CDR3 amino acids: CASSPQEAGEKLFF. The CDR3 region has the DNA TGTGCCAGCTCACCGCAGGAGGCTGGGGAAAAACTGTTTTTT.

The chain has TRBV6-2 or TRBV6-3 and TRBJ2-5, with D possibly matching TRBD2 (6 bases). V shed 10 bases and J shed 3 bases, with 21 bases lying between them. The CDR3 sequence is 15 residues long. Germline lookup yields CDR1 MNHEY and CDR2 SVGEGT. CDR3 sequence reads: CANTYGGLRKETQYF. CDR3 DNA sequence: TGTGCCAACACCTACGGGGGACTTCGAAAAGAGACCCAGTACTTC.